The clone carrying this T cell receptor beta chain was seen only a few times. The antigen is unknown. This record comes from a study of CD8 T cells in ankylosing spondylitis. Regarding the study as a whole: The study identified a TCR beta motif of under ten highly homologous variants that appeared characteristic of ankylosing spondylitis blood.

Quantitative molecular-barcoded 5'-RACE generated the TCR beta libraries. Each CDR3 protein is one row after TCRdb ran MiXCR on the 5' RACE reads. This table has 250,000 to 300,000 distinct CDR3 sequences, 18% appearing once. Trimming at V came to 6 bases and at J to 0 bases, leaving 5 bases not matched to a gene. The CDR3 consists of 14 residues. CDR1 is SQVTM, CDR2 ANQGSEA, per germline. This receptor was taken from a male donor with ankylosing spondylitis or in good health (not recorded which). The chain couples TRBV29-1 to TRBJ2-7, with 10 nucleotides matching TRBD2. Specimen: blood, either unsorted or a sorted T cell fraction (not recorded which). CDR3 nucleotide sequence: TGCAGCGTCCTGGGACTAGCGAACTCCTACGAGCAGTACTTC. Translation gives CSVLGLANSYEQYF.